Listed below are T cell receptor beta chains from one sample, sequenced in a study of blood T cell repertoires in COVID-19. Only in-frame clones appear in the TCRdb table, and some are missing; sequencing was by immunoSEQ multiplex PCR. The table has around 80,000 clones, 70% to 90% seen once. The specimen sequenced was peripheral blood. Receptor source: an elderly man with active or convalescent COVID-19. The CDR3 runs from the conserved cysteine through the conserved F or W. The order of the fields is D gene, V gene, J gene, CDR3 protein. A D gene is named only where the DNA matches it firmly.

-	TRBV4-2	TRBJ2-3	CASSQGRADTQYF
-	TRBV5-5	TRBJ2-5	CASSLGVRETQYF
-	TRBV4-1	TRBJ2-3	CASSVIAGTDTQYF
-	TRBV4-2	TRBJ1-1	CASSLSPNTEAFF
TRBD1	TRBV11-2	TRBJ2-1	CASSLGLGTGGNEQFF
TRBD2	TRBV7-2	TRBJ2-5	CASSFSSGGETQYF
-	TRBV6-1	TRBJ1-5	CASSEARGKQPQHF
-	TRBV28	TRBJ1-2	CASSRSGGGGYTF
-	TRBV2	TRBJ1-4	CASSGRLATTNEKLFF
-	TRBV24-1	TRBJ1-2	CATSGTRDGYTF
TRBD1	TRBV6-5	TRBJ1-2	CAIVNFGQGDGYTF
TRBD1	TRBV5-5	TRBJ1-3	CASSLTGAGNTIYF
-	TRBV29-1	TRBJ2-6	CSVAPWAGSSSGANVLTF
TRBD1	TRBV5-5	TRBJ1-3	CASSHGISQGENTIYF
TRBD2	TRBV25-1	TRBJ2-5	CASSAYGRQETQYF
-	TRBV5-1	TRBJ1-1	CASSRDMNTEAFF
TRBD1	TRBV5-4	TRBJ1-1	CASSLDRANTEAFF
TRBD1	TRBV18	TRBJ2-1	CASSPNPGQGLNEQFF
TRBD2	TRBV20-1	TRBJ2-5	CSASALAGGTYQETQYF
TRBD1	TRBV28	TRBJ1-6	CASSSTGFNSPLHF
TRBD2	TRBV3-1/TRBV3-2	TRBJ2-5	CASSRFPGLATQYF
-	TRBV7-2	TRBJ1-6	CASSLALSENSPLHF
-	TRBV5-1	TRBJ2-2	CASSLALNTGELFF
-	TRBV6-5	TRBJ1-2	CASSYSASNYGYTF
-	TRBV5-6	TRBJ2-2	CASSLGWRATGELFF
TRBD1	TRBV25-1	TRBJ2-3	CASSLHGTGRDTQYF
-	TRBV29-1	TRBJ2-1	CSVEEGRTYNEQFF
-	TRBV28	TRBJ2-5	CASSSGETQYF
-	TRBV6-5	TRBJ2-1	CASSYRQGGRNEQFF
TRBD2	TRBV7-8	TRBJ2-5	CASSTRTSGPAGTQYF
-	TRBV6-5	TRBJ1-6	CASRRETANSPLHF
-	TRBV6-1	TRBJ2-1	CASSEWAPGGGYYNEQFF
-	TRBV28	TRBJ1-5	CASSPPPGENQPQHF
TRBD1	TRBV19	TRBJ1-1	CASMLQGDLRTGAFF
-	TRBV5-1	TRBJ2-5	CASSLEWAGQETQYF
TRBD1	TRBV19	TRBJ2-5	CASREPTGAGETQYF
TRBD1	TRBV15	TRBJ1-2	CATSKNSGDRGKYGYTF
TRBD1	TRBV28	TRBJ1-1	CASIQGPPAPEAFF
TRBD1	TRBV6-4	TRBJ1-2	CASQGTRDRDGYTF